Below, 29 T cell receptor beta chains from the same sample are listed, as sequenced in a study of regulatory T cells in long-lasting Graves disease. Time point denoted: newly diagnosed GD, antithyroid drugs for less than 3 months. Construction of the TCR library relied on RNA isolated from PBMCs. Both iRepertoire HTBI primers and Arm-PCR of CDR3 regions were used to build the TCR beta libraries. TCRdb called the multiplex PCR reads again in MiXCR, with one record for every CDR3 protein. This table holds roughly 560,000 distinct CDR3 sequences, more than 10% found once. The sample was also reused in another study, on T cells in Graves' hyperthyroidism and ophthalmopathy.

This specimen was peripheral blood mononuclear cells (PBMCs), taken at new diagnosis, from a patient treated with antithyroid drugs. These TCRs come from a woman aged 30 to 39 with Graves disease.

Many counts were recorded for this clonotype. This chain connects TRBV11-3 to TRBJ1-1; D gene ambiguous. CDR1 and CDR2 (germline): SGHNT, YENEEA. The CDR3 covers 14 residues. V was clipped by 5 bases and J by 3 bases, with 13 bases between them. In DNA, the CDR3 is TGTGCCAGCAGCCCGGGCCGACTGGACACTGAAGCTTTCTTT. Encoded protein: CASSPGRLDTEAFF. The full variable domain, rest sourced from reference TRBV11-3 and TRBJ1-1, is EAGVVQSPRYKIIEKKQPVAFWCNPISGHNTLYWYLQNLGQGPELLIRYENEEAVDDSQLPKDRFSAERLKGVDSTLKIQPAELGDSAVYLCASSPGRLDTEAFFGQGTRLTVV.

This clonotype was counted at least ten times. The chain is built from TRBV24-1 and TRBJ1-2, with D perhaps TRBD1 (6 bases). V was pared by 3 bases and J by 0 bases, with 16 bases between. CDR3 length: 17 residues. Germline CDR1 reads KGHDR; CDR2 reads SFDVKD. Here the CDR3 reads CATSDGGGLGANYGYTF. CDR3 nucleotides: TGTGCCACCAGTGATGGTGGGGGCTTAGGGGCTAACTATGGCTACACCTTC.

V and J are TRBV14 and TRBJ2-5; D might be TRBD2 (6 bases). Germline CDR1 reads SGHDN; CDR2 reads FVKESK. The CDR3 consists of 17 residues. V lost 0 bases and J lost 0, with 14 bases in between. CDR3 DNA sequence: TGTGCCAGCAGCCAAGATTCTGGGGAGGCCTACCAAGAGACCCAGTACTTC. This gives the protein CASSQDSGEAYQETQYF. Variable domain in full (rest from reference TRBV14 and TRBJ2-5): EAGVTQFPSHSVIEKGQTVTLRCDPISGHDNLYWYRRVMGKEIKFLLHFVKESKQDESGMPNNRFLAERTGGTYSTLKVQPAELEDSGVYFCASSQDSGEAYQETQYFGPGTRLLVL.

This clonotype appeared many times. This rearrangement joins TRBV2 to TRBJ2-7; a weak D match, TRBD2 (5 bases). Looked up from germline, CDR1 is SNHLY and CDR2 is FYNNEI. Trimming took 0 bases from V and 3 from J, leaving 24 bases between them. CDR3 length: 19 amino acids. The CDR3 loop is CASSEAGSGGPTLNYEQYF. The CDR3 DNA is TGTGCCAGCAGTGAAGCGGGGAGCGGTGGGCCGACCTTAAACTACGAGCAGTACTTC.

V usage is TRBV7-2 and J usage is TRBJ2-3, with 7 bases identical to TRBD1. The germline V gene encodes CDR1 SGHTA and CDR2 FQGNSA. V lost 5 bases and J lost 3; bases outside the gene matches: 8. The CDR3 runs 15 residues. The CDR3 bases are TGTGCCAGCAGCCCCCGGACAGGAAAAACAGATACGCAGTATTTT. As protein: CASSPRTGKTDTQYF.

This clonotype showed up many times. The chain uses TRBV28 and TRBJ2-3, with no clear D. The germline V gene encodes CDR1 MDHEN and CDR2 SYDVKM. Trimming took 5 bases from V and 2 from J, leaving 11 bases between them. The CDR3 totals 14 residues. CDR3 in amino acids: CASSPTAFTDTQYF. CDR3 bases: TGTGCCAGCAGTCCAACGGCCTTCACAGATACGCAGTATTTT.

This clonotype was observed many times. The CDR3 sequence: CASSLVLADRYEQYF. CDR3 bases: TGTGCCAGCAGCTTAGTGCTAGCTGACCGTTACGAGCAGTACTTC. This sequence joins TRBV7-2 and TRBJ2-7; tentative D call: TRBD2 (5 bases). V lost 1 base and J lost 4, with 14 bases in between. The CDR3 loop spans 15 amino acids. Germline-derived CDR1 and CDR2 are SGHTA and FQGNSA.

This clonotype has just a few counts. The chain carries TRBV3-1 and TRBJ2-4, with D possibly matching TRBD2 (5 bases). There are 17 residues in the CDR3. Deletions cut 1 base from V and 1 base from J, with 14 bases between. Germline CDR1 and CDR2: LGHDT and YNNKEL (reference sequence). In DNA form, the CDR3 reads TGTGCCAGCAGCCAAGTTCCGGGCCCGGGGGCCAAAAACATTCAGTACTTC. Residues: CASSQVPGPGAKNIQYF.

There are many counts of this clonotype. The chain uses TRBV3-1 and TRBJ2-3; tentatively, D is TRBD2 (6 bases). Trimming stripped 0 bases from V and 5 bases from J, with 15 bases between. The CDR3 runs 16 residues. Germline V lookup: CDR1 LGHDT, CDR2 YNNKEL (reference sequence). This chain's CDR3 is CASSQESPGSGDTQYF. CDR3 nucleotides: TGTGCCAGCAGCCAAGAATCGCCCGGGAGTGGAGATACGCAGTATTTT.

This clonotype was counted a few times. V and J are TRBV19 and TRBJ2-7; 8 bases match TRBD1. Per the germline V gene, CDR1 is LNHDA and CDR2 is SQIVND (reference sequence). The CDR3 extends over 14 amino acids. J lost 3 bases, V lost 4 bases, and 5 bases had no gene match. The CDR3 DNA reads as TGTGCCAGTAGTACGCCGGGACAGGACTACGAGCAGTACTTC. Translation gives CASSTPGQDYEQYF.

The chain combines TRBV7-9 with TRBJ1-1; D is unclear. The CDR3 runs 13 residues. Trimming stripped 4 bases from V and 6 bases from J, with 12 bases between. Germline V gives CDR1 SEHNR, CDR2 FQNEAQ (reference sequence). The CDR3 protein is CASSYRSSAEAFF. CDR3 DNA: TGTGCCAGCAGCTACCGTTCAAGCGCTGAAGCTTTCTTT.

This clonotype was seen a handful of times. J is TRBJ1-4 and V is TRBV19; D remains ambiguous. V was trimmed by 8 bases and J by 0 bases, leaving 7 bases between them. CDR3 length: 13 amino acids. Looked up from germline, CDR1 is LNHDA and CDR2 is SQIVND (reference sequence). The CDR3, as DNA: TGTGCCAGTTACACGCCAACTAATGAAAAACTGTTTTTT. This codes for CASYTPTNEKLFF.

This clonotype has at least ten counts. The chain joins TRBV27 to TRBJ1-1, with TRBD1 matching 8 bases. Looked up from germline, CDR1 is MNHEY and CDR2 is SMNVEV (reference sequence). This CDR3 is 14 amino acids long. Trimming at V came to 6 bases and at J to 5 bases, leaving 8 bases not matched to a gene. CDR3 amino acids: CASSPGGRWTEAFF. CDR3 nucleotide sequence: TGTGCCAGCAGCCCAGGGGGCAGGTGGACTGAAGCTTTCTTT.

As concerns this clonotype: This is likely an artifact of a read error, given a far larger clone one base away. This likely comes from a read error, as the CDR3 has no conserved phenylalanine or tryptophan at its end. The chain carries TRBV7-8 and TRBJ2-7; the match to TRBD1 covers 8 bases. This CDR3 region has 13 residues. Germline assignment: CDR1 SGHVS and CDR2 FQNEAQ. V shed 4 bases and J 2 bases; nucleotides not matched to a gene: 1. DNA of the CDR3: TGTGCCAGCAGCTCAGGGGGCCCCTACGAGCAGTACTTA. Translation gives CASSSGGPYEQYL.

In its sample, this clonotype was seen once. The chain has TRBV7-8 and TRBJ2-7, with TRBD2 matching 7 bases. V gave up 0 bases and J gave up 3 bases; unmatched junction bases: 8. The CDR3 loop spans 16 amino acids. Germline lookup yields CDR1 SGHVS and CDR2 FQNEAQ. The DNA for the CDR3 is TGTGCCAGCAGCTTAGCGGGGGGGACCAGGAACTACGAGCAGTACGTC. Amino acid sequence: CASSLAGGTRNYEQYV.

This clonotype was recorded at least ten times. This rearrangement joins TRBV12-3 or TRBV12-4 to TRBJ1-5, with a tentative D call TRBD1 (5 bases). This CDR3 is built from 12 residues. The V end lost 7 bases, the J end lost 8 bases, and 12 bases lay between the germline ends. In DNA, the CDR3 is TGTGCCAGCACTTTGCTGGGGGAGCCCCAGCATTTT. Translated: CASTLLGEPQHF.

This clonotype was counted at least ten times. The rearrangement links TRBV28 to TRBJ1-4; unclear D gene. CDR1 is MDHEN and CDR2 is SYDVKM in the germline V gene. With 4 bases removed from V and 7 bases from J, the gap between germline ends came to 13 bases. The CDR3 runs 14 residues. CDR3 bases: TGTGCCAGCAGTTCGAGAGGGCGGGTTGAAAAACTGTTTTTT. Translation gives CASSSRGRVEKLFF.

This clonotype was detected only a few times. Compared with germline, one end of the junction differs, possibly owing to a read error. The rearrangement joins TRBV29-1 to TRBJ1-2; a possible D gene is TRBD1 (6 bases). CDR3 length: 9 amino acids. Germline values: CDR1 SQVTM, CDR2 ANQGSEA. In DNA, the CDR3 is TGCAGCGTTTTGGAGGGGGGAATCTTC. Amino acids: CSVLEGGIF.

This clonotype has a count of ten or more. The J gene is TRBJ1-5, the V gene TRBV2; D is unresolved. This CDR3 has 14 residues. Germline values: CDR1 SNHLY, CDR2 FYNNEI. Trimming removed 6 bases from V and 4 bases from J, with 13 bases in between. CDR3 sequence (DNA): TGTGCCAGCAGCCCGGTGACTGAGAATCAGCCCCAGCATTTT. This gives the protein CASSPVTENQPQHF.

The V call is TRBV2, the J call TRBJ2-7, with 8 bases identical to TRBD2. The length of the CDR3 is 14 residues. Germline V CDR1 and CDR2: SNHLY, FYNNEI. V shed 3 bases and J 4 bases; nucleotides not matched to a gene: 5. CDR3 sequence: CASSEGTRRYEQYF. Written as DNA, the CDR3 is TGTGCCAGCAGTGAGGGGACTAGAAGGTACGAGCAGTACTTC.

The sample holds a few counts of this clonotype. The gene calls are TRBV6-1 and TRBJ2-7; TRBD2 is a possible D gene (6 bases). The V gene's germline CDR1 is MNHNS and CDR2 SASEGT. Trimming pared 6 bases from V and 3 bases from J, leaving 15 bases between. This CDR3 is built from 14 residues. CDR3: CASRTTSLLYEQYF. The CDR3 DNA reads as TGTGCCAGCAGGACGACTAGTCTACTCTACGAGCAGTACTTC.

This clonotype appeared a few times. The genes are TRBV11-2 and TRBJ2-1, with TRBD2 matching 7 bases. The germline CDR1 and CDR2 sequences are SGHAT and FQNNGV. This CDR3 has 16 amino acids. V trimming: 5 bases; J trimming: 7 bases; junction bases outside the gene matches: 14. DNA for the CDR3: TGTGCCAGCAGCGACCCCGCAAAGCGGGAATTGAATGAGCAGTTCTTC. Translating it yields CASSDPAKRELNEQFF.

A few counts support this clonotype. The V and J genes are TRBV28 and TRBJ2-2; TRBD2 aligns across 13 bases. V shed 3 bases and J 7 bases; nucleotides not matched to a gene: 2. Per germline, CDR1 MDHEN and CDR2 SYDVKM. The CDR3 is 15 residues long. CDR3 protein: CASSLGTSGVGELFF. The CDR3 coding sequence is TGTGCCAGCAGTTTGGGGACTAGCGGGGTCGGGGAGCTGTTTTTT.

The sample holds many counts of this clonotype. V usage is TRBV3-1 and J usage is TRBJ2-7; tentatively, D is TRBD1 (5 bases). V gave up 2 bases and J gave up 2 bases, with 16 bases separating them. This CDR3 is built from 16 residues. The V gene's germline CDR1 is LGHDT and CDR2 YNNKEL (reference sequence). The CDR3 nucleotides read TGTGCCAGCAGCCAAAAAGTGGGGCTAGTTACCTACGAGCAGTACTTC. This translates into CASSQKVGLVTYEQYF.

This clonotype was observed a handful of times. The rearrangement joins TRBV19 to TRBJ2-3; D gene unclear. The V gene's germline CDR1 is LNHDA and CDR2 SQIVND (reference sequence). The V gene lost 8 bases and the J gene lost 0 bases, with 12 bases spanning the gap. This CDR3 has 14 residues. The CDR3 loop reads CASRGRPSTDTQYF. In nucleotides, the CDR3 is TGTGCCAGTCGTGGGCGCCCTAGCACAGATACGCAGTATTTT.

This chain uses TRBV10-3 with TRBJ2-7, with 9 nucleotides matching TRBD1. The CDR3 is made up of 14 amino acids. Germline CDR1 ENHRY, CDR2 SYGVKD. Trimming removed 6 bases from V and 2 bases from J; junction bases left unmatched: 5. The CDR3 reads CAIRRTGAPYEQYF. CDR3 bases: TGTGCCATCAGGCGGACAGGGGCCCCCTACGAGCAGTACTTC.

This clonotype came up many times. The V call is TRBV6-2 or TRBV6-3, the J call TRBJ2-7; the D gene could be TRBD1 or TRBD2 (5 bases each). CDR3 size: 14 residues. CDR1 and CDR2 from the germline V gene are MNHEY and SVGEGT. The V and J ends lost 0 bases and 4 bases respectively, with 10 bases between them. DNA for the CDR3: TGTGCCAGCAGTTACTCGCGGGCAGGGTACGAGCAGTACTTC. As protein: CASSYSRAGYEQYF.

Many counts were recorded for this clonotype. The chain recombines TRBV2 with TRBJ2-2, with 9 nucleotides matching TRBD2. Germline CDR1 reads SNHLY; CDR2 reads FYNNEI. Trimming at V came to 6 bases and at J to 2 bases, leaving 4 bases not matched to a gene. The CDR3 runs 15 residues. CDR3 region: CASRRLAVNTGELFF. The CDR3 nucleotides read TGTGCCAGCAGGAGACTAGCGGTAAACACCGGGGAGCTGTTTTTT.

There are many counts of this clonotype. The chain couples TRBV12-3 or TRBV12-4 to TRBJ2-5; D perhaps matches TRBD2 (7 bases). The V gene lost 5 bases and the J gene lost 6 bases, with 13 bases spanning the gap. The CDR3 length is 13 residues. The CDR3 sequence: CASSPAGAQTQYF. The CDR3, as DNA: TGTGCCAGCAGTCCTGCGGGGGCACAGACCCAGTACTTC.